These 30 T cell receptor beta chains came from one sample sequenced in a study of cytomegalovirus exposure and HLA in healthy donors. The primer mix had 60 Vbeta and 13 Jbeta primers. Assay used: immunoSEQ multiplex PCR; TCRdb lists only in-frame clones, some missing. This sample has 130,000 to 150,000 clones; 78% occur once, and the top ten carry 2.5% to 3.5%. The sample taken for sequencing was PBMCs. The receptors shown here come from a male donor in good health and CMV-seronegative.

The chain has TRBV28 and TRBJ1-1, with D possibly TRBD1 on 6 matching bases. CDR3 length equals 12 residues. From germline, CDR1 is MDHEN and CDR2 SYDVKM. Trimming removed 6 bases at V and 4 bases at J, with 9 bases between. The CDR3 here is CASRLGGTEAFF. The CDR3 DNA is TGTGCCAGCAGACTAGGGGGCACTGAAGCTTTCTTT.

The V gene is TRBV27, the J gene TRBJ1-1; 10 nucleotides match TRBD1. The CDR3 totals 14 residues. The J segment lost 4 bases and the V segment lost 8 bases, leaving 7 bases of the junction unmatched. Germline CDR1 MNHEY, CDR2 SMNVEV (reference sequence). DNA for the CDR3: TGTGCCAGCTTGCGGGACAGGGGAGCCACTGAAGCTTTCTTT. It codes for CASLRDRGATEAFF.

This chain joins TRBV5-1 and TRBJ1-3; D is ambiguous. V dropped 4 bases and J dropped 0 bases, with 11 bases sitting between them. From germline, CDR1 is SGHRS and CDR2 YFSETQ. This CDR3 is 15 amino acids long. The chain's CDR3 is CASSPSGPSGNTIYF. The CDR3 DNA follows: TGCGCCAGCAGCCCCAGCGGTCCCTCTGGAAACACCATATATTTT.

The gene calls are TRBV5-6 and TRBJ1-3, with D perhaps TRBD1 (5 bases). Looked up from germline, CDR1 is SGHDT and CDR2 is YYEEEE. This CDR3 spans 15 amino acids. With 2 bases removed from V and 3 bases from J, the gap between germline ends came to 12 bases. The CDR3, as DNA: TGTGCCAGCAGCTTAGACAGTCGTTTTGGAAACACCATATATTTT. Translated: CASSLDSRFGNTIYF.

V gene TRBV7-3 combines with J gene TRBJ1-2; no clear D. Germline CDR1 reads SGHTA; CDR2 reads FQGTGA. The V end was cut by 1 base, the J end by 3 bases, with 12 bases between. The CDR3 sequence is 15 residues long. In nucleotides, the CDR3 is TGTGCCAGCAGCTTAATGTCGGGGAGGGACTATGGCTACACCTTC. Translating it yields CASSLMSGRDYGYTF.

This chain joins TRBV5-1 and TRBJ2-1; 8 positions match TRBD2. The CDR3 consists of 15 residues. J was trimmed by 7 bases and V by 3 bases; bases with no gene match: 9. Germline V gene lookup returns CDR1 SGHRS and CDR2 YFSETQ. Written as DNA, the CDR3 is TGCGCCAGCAGCTCGAGGGAAGAGCGGGGGAATGAGCAGTTCTTC. Its translation: CASSSREERGNEQFF.

The chain uses TRBV6-5 and TRBJ1-5; 7 bases agree with TRBD1. The ends lost 5 bases at V and 5 bases at J; junction bases unmatched: 6. CDR3 length equals 14 residues. CDR1 is MNHEY and CDR2 is SVGAGI in the germline V gene. The CDR3 bases are TGTGCCAGCAGTACCCGACAGGGCCATCAGCCCCAGCATTTT. It encodes CASSTRQGHQPQHF.

CDR3 amino acids: CATSFRQGAYNEQFF. The CDR3 DNA reads as TGTGCCACCAGCTTCCGACAGGGGGCATACAATGAGCAGTTCTTC. The rearrangement uses TRBV15 and TRBJ2-1; 10 bases match TRBD1. V lost 5 bases, J lost 4 bases, and 5 bases stayed unmatched. The CDR3 extends over 15 amino acids. Germline V gene sequence: CDR1 LNHNV, CDR2 YYDKDF (reference sequence).

The chain recombines TRBV30 with TRBJ1-2, with TRBD1 matching 7 bases. This CDR3 comprises 15 residues. Unmatched junction bases numbered 9, after V lost 0 bases and J lost 5 bases. The germline V gene has CDR1 GTSNPN and CDR2 SVGIG (reference sequence). This CDR3 is CAWSVRDRESYGYTF. The CDR3 DNA sequence: TGTGCCTGGAGTGTAAGGGACAGAGAATCATATGGCTACACCTTC.

The chain uses TRBV29-1 and TRBJ1-2; TRBD1 agrees at 7 bases. Trimming removed 5 bases from V and 7 bases from J; junction bases left unmatched: 7. Germline V gives CDR1 SQVTM, CDR2 ANQGSEA. This CDR3 is 12 amino acids long. CDR3 residues: CSVTTGVGGYTF. Written as DNA, the CDR3 is TGCAGCGTTACAACAGGGGTTGGTGGCTACACCTTC.

With respect to this clone: At one of its ends the junction is not consistent with the germline gene, which may arise from a read error. This rearrangement joins TRBV19 to TRBJ2-3; D unclear. CDR3 size: 12 residues. Per the germline V gene, CDR1 is LNHDA and CDR2 is SQIVND (reference sequence). DNA of the CDR3: TGTACCAGTAGTATCCTCGGAGATACGCAGTATTTT. This codes for CTSSILGDTQYF. Drawing the rest from reference TRBV19 and TRBJ2-3, the complete variable domain is DGGITQSPKYLFRKEGQNVTLSCEQNLNHDAMYWYRQDPGQGLRLIYYSQIVNDFQKGDIAEGYSVSREKKESFPLTVTSAQKNPTAFYLCTSSILGDTQYFGPGTRLTVL.

A single count supports this clone. The rearrangement links TRBV4-1 to TRBJ1-1; D is unclear. The germline V and J ends were trimmed by 0 bases and 0 bases, with 17 bases remaining between them. CDR3 length: 18 residues. Germline V gene data show CDR1 as MGHRA and CDR2 as YSYEKL. CDR3 region: CASSQDPGLGLMNTEAFF. The CDR3 nucleotides are TGCGCCAGCAGCCAAGACCCCGGACTGGGTCTCATGAACACTGAAGCTTTCTTT.

This chain links TRBV9 with TRBJ1-2; TRBD1 is a possible D gene (6 bases). Trimming removed 4 bases at V and 8 bases at J, with 15 bases between. The CDR3 covers 13 residues. Germline CDR1 is SGDLS and CDR2 is YYNGEE. The CDR3 is CASSNGQSGGYTF. CDR3 bases: TGTGCCAGCAGCAACGGACAGTCTGGAGGCTACACCTTC.

The chain combines TRBV6-1 with TRBJ1-1; weak D call: TRBD1 (6 bases). Germline-derived CDR1 and CDR2 are MNHNS and SASEGT. This CDR3 comprises 14 residues. V dropped 1 base and J dropped 3 bases, with 9 bases sitting between them. CDR3 sequence reads: CASSEVDRYTEAFF. The CDR3 DNA reads as TGTGCCAGCAGTGAAGTGGACAGATACACTGAAGCTTTCTTT.

The chain is built from TRBV9 and TRBJ2-5, with D tentatively TRBD1 (6 bases). Germline V gives CDR1 SGDLS, CDR2 YYNGEE. Trimming removed 2 bases at V and 4 bases at J, with 12 bases between. This CDR3 is built from 14 residues. Written as DNA, the CDR3 is TGTGCCAGCAGCGTGGCCAGGGGAACAGAGACCCAGTACTTC. Encoded protein: CASSVARGTETQYF.

The chain combines TRBV5-5 with TRBJ1-3; the D gene is possibly TRBD1 (5 bases). Trimming removed 2 bases at V and 0 bases at J, with 15 bases between. CDR1 and CDR2 (germline): SGHKS, YYEKEE (reference sequence). This CDR3 has 17 residues. The CDR3 here is CASSFGGGLTSGNTIYF. CDR3 nucleotide sequence: TGTGCCAGCAGCTTTGGGGGAGGGTTAACCTCTGGAAACACCATATATTTT.

The rearrangement joins TRBV7-3 to TRBJ2-7, with TRBD1 identical over 10 bases. V gave up 6 bases and J gave up 4 bases; unmatched junction bases: 6. The CDR3 contains 14 residues. The germline V gene has CDR1 SGHTA and CDR2 FQGTGA. CDR3 coding DNA: TGTGCCAGCAGTCCCGGGACAGGGGAATACGAGCAGTACTTC. Protein: CASSPGTGEYEQYF.

Only one count was recorded for this clone. The gene calls are TRBV29-1 and TRBJ2-3; D unresolved. Trimming stripped 7 bases from V and 6 bases from J, with 8 bases between. The CDR3 is made up of 10 amino acids. Germline CDR1 and CDR2: SQVTM and ANQGSEA. The CDR3 is CSGVGDTQYF. The CDR3 DNA follows: TGCAGCGGGGTCGGGGATACGCAGTATTTT.

This clone appeared a single time. The chain employs TRBV25-1 and TRBJ2-5, with 8 bases aligning to TRBD1. Germline V lookup: CDR1 MGHDK, CDR2 SYGVNS. The CDR3 has 15 amino acids. Germline trimming cut 3 bases from V and 6 bases from J; bases unmatched to any gene: 9. The CDR3 DNA reads TGTGCCAGCAGTGATCTATCAGGGGGCGCGAAGACCCAGTACTTC. This gives the protein CASSDLSGGAKTQYF.

CDR3 DNA: TGTGCCAGTAGTATAGACAGGGGGCTTAAGATTGGCACTGAAGCTTTCTTT. It codes for CASSIDRGLKIGTEAFF. The chain uses TRBV19 and TRBJ1-1, with 8 bases lining up with TRBD1. The CDR3 runs to 17 residues. Losses at the gene ends were 0 bases for V and 4 bases for J; bases not matched to a gene: 10. CDR1 is LNHDA, CDR2 SQIVND, per germline (reference sequence).

The genes are TRBV19 and TRBJ1-1; 8 bases are a match to TRBD1. Germline V gene sequence: CDR1 LNHDA, CDR2 SQIVND (reference sequence). This CDR3 has 15 residues. Germline trimming cut 4 bases from V and 2 bases from J; bases unmatched to any gene: 6. Here the CDR3 reads CASSSQGALNTEAFF. The CDR3 region has the DNA TGTGCCAGTAGTAGTCAGGGGGCTCTTAACACTGAAGCTTTCTTT.

This rearrangement joins TRBV11-3 to TRBJ2-7; 14 bases are a match to TRBD2. The ends lost 5 bases at V and 6 bases at J; junction bases unmatched: 6. The V gene's germline CDR1 is SGHNT and CDR2 YENEEA. This CDR3 comprises 15 residues. This CDR3 is CASSPGLAGVGEQYF. The DNA for the CDR3 is TGTGCCAGCAGCCCGGGACTAGCGGGAGTGGGCGAGCAGTACTTC.

This clone was seen just once. The rearrangement links TRBV15 to TRBJ2-2, with D tentatively TRBD1 (6 bases). CDR1 and CDR2 from the germline V gene are LNHNV and YYDKDF (reference sequence). V gave up 9 bases and J gave up 4 bases, with 9 bases separating them. The CDR3 has 12 amino acids. The CDR3, as DNA: TGTGCCACTCACAGGGCCACCGGGGAGCTGTTTTTT. Protein sequence: CATHRATGELFF.

V and J are TRBV7-2 and TRBJ2-4; possibly TRBD2 for D (6 bases). The CDR3 covers 16 residues. Germline CDR1 SGHTA, CDR2 FQGNSA. The V gene lost 6 bases and the J gene lost 0 bases, with 15 bases spanning the gap. The CDR3 bases are TGTGCCAGCAGTTTTTACCCGGGGGTAGCCAAAAACATTCAGTACTTC. Encoded protein: CASSFYPGVAKNIQYF.

This clone was observed a few times. CDR3 residues: CADCRQVYGYTF. The DNA for the CDR3 is TGCGCCGACTGTAGACAGGTTTATGGCTACACCTTC. The chain has TRBV5-1 and TRBJ1-2, with a tentative D call TRBD1 (6 bases). This CDR3 contains 12 residues. The germline V gene encodes CDR1 SGHRS and CDR2 YFSETQ. V lost 10 bases, J lost 5 bases, and 15 bases lay in between.

The chain carries TRBV9 and TRBJ2-1; D remains ambiguous. The V end lost 5 bases, the J end lost 10 bases, and 4 bases lay between the germline ends. The germline gives CDR1 SGDLS, CDR2 YYNGEE. CDR3 length equals 9 residues. In DNA, the CDR3 is TGTGCCAGCAGACAGGAGCAGTTCTTC. It translates to CASRQEQFF. Together with reference TRBV9 and TRBJ2-1, the CDR3 gives the full variable domain: DSGVTQTPKHLITATGQRVTLRCSPRSGDLSVYWYQQSLDQGLQFLIQYYNGEERAKGNILERFSAQQFPDLHSELNLSSLELGDSALYFCASRQEQFFGPGTRLTVL.

The chain is built from TRBV29-1 and TRBJ2-7; no definite D call. Between the trimmed V and J ends, which lost 5 bases and 0 bases, there was a span of 8 bases. Germline V gene data show CDR1 as SQVTM and CDR2 as ANQGSEA. The CDR3 has 12 residues. The CDR3 nucleotides are TGCAGCGTTCCGGGTCCCTCCTACGAGCAGTACTTC. It codes for CSVPGPSYEQYF.

The chain employs TRBV5-1 and TRBJ2-7; 7 bases line up with TRBD1. CDR1 and CDR2 (germline): SGHRS, YFSETQ. The CDR3 is 14 amino acids. Trimming took 0 bases from V and 6 from J; bases not matched to a gene: 6. In DNA form, the CDR3 reads TGCGCCAGCAGCTTGGACAGGGGAAGGGTCGAGCAGTACTTC. This gives the protein CASSLDRGRVEQYF.

The chain joins TRBV9 to TRBJ2-3, with a weak D call TRBD1 (7 bases). Germline values: CDR1 SGDLS, CDR2 YYNGEE. The V and J ends lost 4 bases and 0 bases respectively, with 9 bases between them. This CDR3 is built from 14 residues. Written as DNA, the CDR3 is TGTGCCAGCAGCCAGGGGGGTAGCACAGATACGCAGTATTTT. Translating it yields CASSQGGSTDTQYF.

The chain is built from TRBV14 and TRBJ1-1, with 9 bases that match TRBD1. The germline CDR1 and CDR2 sequences are SGHDN and FVKESK. The length of the CDR3 is 14 residues. Trimming took 3 bases from V and 11 from J; bases not matched to a gene: 10. CDR3 loop: CASSHSGTGKVAFF. DNA for the CDR3: TGTGCCAGCAGCCATTCCGGGACAGGGAAGGTGGCTTTCTTT.